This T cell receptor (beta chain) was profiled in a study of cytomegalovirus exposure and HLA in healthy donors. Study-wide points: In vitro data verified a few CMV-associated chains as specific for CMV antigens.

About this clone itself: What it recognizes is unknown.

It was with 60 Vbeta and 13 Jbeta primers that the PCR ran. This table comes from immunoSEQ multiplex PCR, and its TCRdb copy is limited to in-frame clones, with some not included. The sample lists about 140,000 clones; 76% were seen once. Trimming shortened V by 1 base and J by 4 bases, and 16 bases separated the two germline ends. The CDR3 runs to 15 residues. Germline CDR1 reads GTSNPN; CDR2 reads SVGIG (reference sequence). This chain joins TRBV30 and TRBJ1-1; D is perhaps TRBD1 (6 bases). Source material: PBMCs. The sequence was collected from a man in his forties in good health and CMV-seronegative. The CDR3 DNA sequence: TGTGCCTGGAGTGCCCTAAGGGGGACGGGCACTGAAGCTTTCTTT. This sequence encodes CAWSALRGTGTEAFF. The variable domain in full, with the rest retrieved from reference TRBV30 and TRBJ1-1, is SQTIHQWPATLVQPVGSPLSLECTVEGTSNPNLYWYRQAAGRGLQLLFYSVGIGQISSEVPQNLSASRPQDRQFILSSKKLLLSDSGFYLCAWSALRGTGTEAFFGQGTRLTVV.